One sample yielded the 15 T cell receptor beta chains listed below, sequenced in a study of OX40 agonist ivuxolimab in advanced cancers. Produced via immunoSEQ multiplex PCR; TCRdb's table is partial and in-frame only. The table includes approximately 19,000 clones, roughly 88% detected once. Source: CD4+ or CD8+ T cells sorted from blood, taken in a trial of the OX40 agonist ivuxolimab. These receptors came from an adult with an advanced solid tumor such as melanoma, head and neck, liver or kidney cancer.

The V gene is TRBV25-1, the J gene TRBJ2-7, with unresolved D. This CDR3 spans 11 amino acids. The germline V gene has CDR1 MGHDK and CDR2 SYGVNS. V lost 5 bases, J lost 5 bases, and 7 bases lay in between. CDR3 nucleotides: TGTGCCAGCAGTAAAGAGCACGAGCAGTACTTC. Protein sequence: CASSKEHEQYF.

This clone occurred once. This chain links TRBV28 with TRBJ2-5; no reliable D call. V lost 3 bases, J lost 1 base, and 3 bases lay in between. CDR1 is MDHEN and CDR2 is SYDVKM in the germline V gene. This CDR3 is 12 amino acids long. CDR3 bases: TGTGCCAGCAGTTTCACCCAAGAGACCCAGTACTTC. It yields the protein CASSFTQETQYF.

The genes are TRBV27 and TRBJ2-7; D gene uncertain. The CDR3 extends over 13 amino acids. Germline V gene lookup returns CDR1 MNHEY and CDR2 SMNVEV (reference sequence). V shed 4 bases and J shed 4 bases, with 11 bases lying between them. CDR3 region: CASSYGITYEQYF. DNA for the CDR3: TGTGCCAGCAGTTACGGTATAACTTACGAGCAGTACTTC.

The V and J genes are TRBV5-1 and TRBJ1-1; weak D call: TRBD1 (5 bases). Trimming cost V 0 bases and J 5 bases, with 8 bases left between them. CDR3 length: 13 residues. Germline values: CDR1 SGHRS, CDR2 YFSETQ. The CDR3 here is CASSLEDITEAFF. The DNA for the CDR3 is TGCGCCAGCAGCTTGGAGGACATAACTGAAGCTTTCTTT.

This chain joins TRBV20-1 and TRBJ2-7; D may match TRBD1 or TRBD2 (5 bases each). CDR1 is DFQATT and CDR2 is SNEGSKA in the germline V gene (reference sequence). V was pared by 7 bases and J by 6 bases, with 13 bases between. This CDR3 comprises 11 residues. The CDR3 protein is CSGKGPLEQYF. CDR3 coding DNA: TGCAGTGGAAAGGGACCCCTCGAGCAGTACTTC.

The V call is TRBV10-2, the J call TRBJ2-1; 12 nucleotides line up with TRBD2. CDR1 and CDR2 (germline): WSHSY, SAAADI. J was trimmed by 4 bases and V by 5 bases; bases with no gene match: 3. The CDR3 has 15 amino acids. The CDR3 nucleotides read TGCGCCAGCAGTTTACTAGCGGGAGGTTACAATGAGCAGTTCTTC. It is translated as CASSLLAGGYNEQFF.

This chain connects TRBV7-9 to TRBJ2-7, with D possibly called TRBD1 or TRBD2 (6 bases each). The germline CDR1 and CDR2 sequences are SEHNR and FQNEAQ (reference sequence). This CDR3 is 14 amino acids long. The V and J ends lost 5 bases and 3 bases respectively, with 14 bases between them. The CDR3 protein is CASSPWGADYEQYF. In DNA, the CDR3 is TGTGCCAGCAGCCCCTGGGGGGCGGACTACGAGCAGTACTTC.

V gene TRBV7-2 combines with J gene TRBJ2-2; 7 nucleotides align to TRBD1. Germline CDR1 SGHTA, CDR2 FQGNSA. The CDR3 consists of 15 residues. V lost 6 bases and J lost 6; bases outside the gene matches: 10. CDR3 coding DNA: TGTGCCAGCAGTTCACGACAGGGTGGGTCCGGGGAGCTGTTTTTT. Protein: CASSSRQGGSGELFF.

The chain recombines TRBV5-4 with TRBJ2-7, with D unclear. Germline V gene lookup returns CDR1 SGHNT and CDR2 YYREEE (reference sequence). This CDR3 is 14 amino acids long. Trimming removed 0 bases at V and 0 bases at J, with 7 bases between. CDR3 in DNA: TGTGCCAGCAGCTTGGACGGCAGCTCCTACGAGCAGTACTTC. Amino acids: CASSLDGSSYEQYF. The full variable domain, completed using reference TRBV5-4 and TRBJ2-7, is ETGVTQSPTHLIKTRGQQVTLRCSSQSGHNTVSWYQQALGQGPQFIFQYYREEENGRGNFPPRFSGLQFPNYSSELNVNALELDDSALYLCASSLDGSSYEQYFGPGTRLTVT.

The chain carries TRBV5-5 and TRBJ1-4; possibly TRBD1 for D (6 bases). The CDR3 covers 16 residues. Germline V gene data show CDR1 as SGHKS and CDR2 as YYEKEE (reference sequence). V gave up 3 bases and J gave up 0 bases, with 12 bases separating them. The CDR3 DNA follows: TGTGCCAGCAGCTCCGGACAGACCTCAACTAATGAAAAACTGTTTTTT. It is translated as CASSSGQTSTNEKLFF.

DNA of the CDR3: TGTGCCAGCAGTCCCATGACGGAACCCGGGGAGCTGTTTTTT. Protein: CASSPMTEPGELFF. The chain recombines TRBV27 with TRBJ2-2; D is unresolved. Germline V gene lookup returns CDR1 MNHEY and CDR2 SMNVEV (reference sequence). The V and J ends lost 5 bases and 6 bases respectively, with 13 bases between them. The CDR3 consists of 14 residues.

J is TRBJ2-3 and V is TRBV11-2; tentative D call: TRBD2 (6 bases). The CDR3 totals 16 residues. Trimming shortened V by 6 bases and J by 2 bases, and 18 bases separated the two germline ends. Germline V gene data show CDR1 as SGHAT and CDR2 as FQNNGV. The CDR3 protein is CASRPPRLVHTDTQYF. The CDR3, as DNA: TGTGCCAGCAGACCTCCGAGACTAGTTCACACAGATACGCAGTATTTT.

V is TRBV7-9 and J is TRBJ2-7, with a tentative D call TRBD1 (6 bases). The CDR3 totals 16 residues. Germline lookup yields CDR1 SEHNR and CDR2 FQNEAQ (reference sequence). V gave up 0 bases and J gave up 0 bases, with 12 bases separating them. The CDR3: CASSLAGHLSSYEQYF. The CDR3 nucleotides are TGTGCCAGCAGCTTAGCGGGACATTTGAGCTCCTACGAGCAGTACTTC.

The CDR3 protein is CASKASRFYEQYF. The CDR3 nucleotides are TGTGCCAGCAAAGCCTCCCGATTCTACGAGCAGTACTTC. V usage is TRBV6-1 and J usage is TRBJ2-5, with D uncertain. The J call may be incorrect, as the DNA end agrees better with TRBJ2-7. This CDR3 spans 13 amino acids. From germline, CDR1 is MNHNS and CDR2 SASEGT.

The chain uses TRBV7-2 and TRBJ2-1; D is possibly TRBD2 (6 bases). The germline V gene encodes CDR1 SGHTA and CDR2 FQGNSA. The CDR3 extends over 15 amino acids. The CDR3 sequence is CASWSSETPLHEQFF. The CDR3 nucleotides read TGTGCGAGCTGGTCTAGCGAGACCCCTTTACATGAGCAGTTCTTC.